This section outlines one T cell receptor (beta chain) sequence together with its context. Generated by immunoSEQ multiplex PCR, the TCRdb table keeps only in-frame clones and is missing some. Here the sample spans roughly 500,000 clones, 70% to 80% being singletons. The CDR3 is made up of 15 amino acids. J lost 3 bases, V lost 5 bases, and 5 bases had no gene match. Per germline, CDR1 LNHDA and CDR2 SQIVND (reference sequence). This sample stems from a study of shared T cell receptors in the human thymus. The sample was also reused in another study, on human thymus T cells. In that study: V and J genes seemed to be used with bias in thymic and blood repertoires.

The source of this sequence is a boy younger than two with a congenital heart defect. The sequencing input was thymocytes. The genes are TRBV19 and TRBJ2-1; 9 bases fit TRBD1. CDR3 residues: CASSSGTGIYNEQFF. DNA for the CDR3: TGTGCCAGTAGTTCCGGGACAGGGATCTACAATGAGCAGTTCTTC.